The present entry profiles one T cell receptor (beta chain) with its context. V gave up 0 bases and J gave up 1 base, with 11 bases separating them. Germline V gives CDR1 SGHKS, CDR2 YYEKEE (reference sequence). The CDR3 spans 15 residues. Generated by immunoSEQ multiplex PCR, the TCRdb table keeps only in-frame clones and is missing some. The sample lists around 510,000 clones, about 96% occurring once. The sample belongs to a study of shared clonotypes between healthy human individuals. This clonotype was obtained from a woman aged 25-40 years in good health. This chain uses TRBV5-5 with TRBJ2-7; D possibly matches TRBD1 or TRBD2 (5 bases each). Specimen: naive CD4+ T cells sorted from blood. Subset here: CD45RA+ positively selected. For the CDR3, the DNA is TGTGCCAGCAGCTTGGTTACGGGACCTTCCTACGAGCAGTACTTC. Protein product: CASSLVTGPSYEQYF.